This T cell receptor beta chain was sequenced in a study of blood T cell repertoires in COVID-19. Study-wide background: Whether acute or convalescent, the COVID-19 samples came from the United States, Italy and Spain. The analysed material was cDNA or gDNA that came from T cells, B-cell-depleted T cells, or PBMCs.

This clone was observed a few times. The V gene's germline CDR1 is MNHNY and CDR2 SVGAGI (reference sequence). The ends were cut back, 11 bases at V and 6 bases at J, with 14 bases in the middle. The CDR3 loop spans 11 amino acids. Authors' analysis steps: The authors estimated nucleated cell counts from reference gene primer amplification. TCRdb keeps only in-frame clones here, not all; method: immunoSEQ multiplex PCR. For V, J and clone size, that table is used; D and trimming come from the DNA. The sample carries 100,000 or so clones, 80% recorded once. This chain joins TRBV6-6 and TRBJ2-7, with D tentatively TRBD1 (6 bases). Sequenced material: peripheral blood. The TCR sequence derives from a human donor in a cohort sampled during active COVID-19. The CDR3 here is CASTGIGEQYF. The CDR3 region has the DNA TGTGCCTCTACAGGGATAGGCGAGCAGTACTTC.